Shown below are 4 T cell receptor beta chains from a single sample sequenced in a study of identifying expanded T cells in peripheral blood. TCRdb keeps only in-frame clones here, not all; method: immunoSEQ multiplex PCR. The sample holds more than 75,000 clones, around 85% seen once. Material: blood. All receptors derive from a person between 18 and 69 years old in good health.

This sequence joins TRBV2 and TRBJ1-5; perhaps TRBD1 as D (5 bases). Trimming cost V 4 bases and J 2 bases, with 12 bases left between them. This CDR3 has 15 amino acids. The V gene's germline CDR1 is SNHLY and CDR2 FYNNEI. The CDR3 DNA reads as TGTGCCAGCAGTGTCCAAAGGGGCGGCAATCAGCCCCAGCATTTT. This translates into CASSVQRGGNQPQHF.

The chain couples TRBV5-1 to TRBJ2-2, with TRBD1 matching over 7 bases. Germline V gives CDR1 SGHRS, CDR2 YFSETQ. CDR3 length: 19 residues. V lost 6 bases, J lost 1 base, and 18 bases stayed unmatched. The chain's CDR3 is CASTPQIQGFWENTGELFF. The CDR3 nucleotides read TGCGCCAGCACTCCTCAAATACAGGGGTTCTGGGAGAACACCGGGGAGCTGTTTTTT.

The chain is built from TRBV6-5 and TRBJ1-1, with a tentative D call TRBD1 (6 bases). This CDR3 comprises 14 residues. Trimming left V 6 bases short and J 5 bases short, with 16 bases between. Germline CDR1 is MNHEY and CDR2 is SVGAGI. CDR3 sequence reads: CASRSWSQGTEAFF. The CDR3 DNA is TGTGCCAGCAGGAGTTGGAGTCAGGGGACTGAAGCTTTCTTT.

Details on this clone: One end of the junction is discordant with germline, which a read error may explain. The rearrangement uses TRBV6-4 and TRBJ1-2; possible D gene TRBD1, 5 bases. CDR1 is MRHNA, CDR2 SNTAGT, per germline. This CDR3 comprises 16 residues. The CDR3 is CASSDSDRDPLYGYTF. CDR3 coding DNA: TGTGCCAGCAGCGACTCCGACAGAGATCCCCTCTATGGCTACACCTTC.